The 32 T cell receptor beta chains listed next were all sequenced from one sample in a study of OX40 agonist ivuxolimab in advanced cancers. Repertoires were generated with immunoSEQ multiplex PCR, while TCRdb's copy carries only in-frame clones and drops some. The sample yields around 26,000 clones, 80% to 85% seen once. This specimen consisted of CD4+ or CD8+ T cells sorted from blood, obtained in a trial of the OX40 agonist ivuxolimab. The receptors here all came from an adult with an advanced solid tumor such as melanoma, head and neck, liver or kidney cancer.

The CDR3 is CASSHSRQGYYGYTF. CDR3 DNA: TGTGCCAGCAGCCATAGCAGGCAGGGGTACTATGGCTACACCTTC. The V gene is TRBV5-5, the J gene TRBJ1-2, with D tentatively TRBD1 (6 bases). The CDR3 contains 15 residues. With 4 bases removed from V and 3 bases from J, the gap between germline ends came to 16 bases. Germline values: CDR1 SGHKS, CDR2 YYEKEE (reference sequence). The complete variable domain, with remaining parts taken from reference TRBV5-5 and TRBJ1-2, reads DAGVTQSPTHLIKTRGQQVTLRCSPISGHKSVSWYQQVLGQGPQFIFQYYEKEERGRGNFPDRFSARQFPNYSSELNVNALLLGDSALYLCASSHSRQGYYGYTFGSGTRLTVV.

The gene calls are TRBV19 and TRBJ2-7, with D possibly called TRBD1 or TRBD2 (5 bases each). Germline V lookup: CDR1 LNHDA, CDR2 SQIVND (reference sequence). There are 13 residues in the CDR3. V was clipped by 3 bases and J by 5 bases, with 11 bases between them. CDR3 in amino acids: CASSIRWDHEQYF. The CDR3 coding sequence is TGTGCCAGTAGTATTCGGTGGGACCACGAGCAGTACTTC.

Only one count was recorded for this clone. V gene TRBV29-1 combines with J gene TRBJ1-1, with D possibly being TRBD1 (6 bases). The CDR3 spans 12 residues. Germline V CDR1 and CDR2: SQVTM, ANQGSEA. V lost 6 bases and J 4 bases, leaving 12 bases between the germline ends. The CDR3 DNA reads TGCAGCGTCGTGGGCAGGGGCACTGAAGCTTTCTTT. This sequence encodes CSVVGRGTEAFF.

This chain joins TRBV6-5 and TRBJ2-7; no firm D call. The CDR3 extends over 12 amino acids. Germline V lookup: CDR1 MNHEY, CDR2 SVGAGI. Trimming removed 6 bases from V and 6 bases from J, with 12 bases in between. The CDR3 reads CASSPLNGEQYF. CDR3 in DNA: TGTGCCAGCAGCCCACTGAATGGCGAGCAGTACTTC.

The chain employs TRBV4-2 and TRBJ2-3, with 8 bases that match TRBD2. Trimming at V came to 4 bases and at J to 0 bases, leaving 9 bases not matched to a gene. The CDR3 has 17 amino acids. Germline V CDR1 and CDR2: LGHNA, YNFKEQ. The CDR3 region has the DNA TGTGCCAGCAGCCCGATCCCCGGGGGGGCCAGCACAGATACGCAGTATTTT. Translating gives CASSPIPGGASTDTQYF.

The chain recombines TRBV5-3 with TRBJ1-5; 7 positions match TRBD1. TRBV5-3 is classed as an ORF, of uncertain function. This CDR3 has 19 amino acids. With V trimmed by 0 bases and J by 2 bases, 14 bases remained unmatched. CDR3 bases: TGTGCCAGAAGCTTGGTCCAGCACAGGGGAAGTTTCGGCAATCAGCCCCAGCATTTT. Protein product: CARSLVQHRGSFGNQPQHF.

Points on this clone: One end of the junction varies from germline; a read error may be responsible. V gene TRBV28 combines with J gene TRBJ2-2, with 7 bases aligning to TRBD2. CDR3 length equals 15 residues. CDR1 and CDR2 (germline): MDHEN, SYDVKM. The CDR3 spells CASSWTGRNAGELFF. The CDR3 bases are TGTGCCAGCAGCTGGACCGGGAGGAACGCCGGGGAGCTGTTTTTT.

In its sample, this clone was seen a few times. The chain has TRBV5-1 and TRBJ2-7; D unclear. This CDR3 comprises 18 residues. Trimming removed 0 bases at V and 1 base at J, with 20 bases between. In germline, CDR1 is SGHRS, CDR2 YFSETQ. The CDR3 is CASSLARAAGRFSYEQYF. The DNA for the CDR3 is TGCGCCAGCAGCTTGGCCCGGGCGGCAGGTCGCTTTTCCTACGAGCAGTACTTC.

V gene TRBV6-1 combines with J gene TRBJ1-5, with no clear D. This CDR3 comprises 16 residues. Between the trimmed V and J ends, which lost 1 base and 0 bases, there was a span of 10 bases. CDR1 is MNHNS, CDR2 SASEGT, per germline. CDR3 loop: CASSEVPGHSNQPQHF. The CDR3 DNA sequence: TGTGCCAGCAGTGAAGTTCCCGGCCATAGCAATCAGCCCCAGCATTTT.

The chain recombines TRBV6-1 with TRBJ2-5; TRBD1 matches at 9 bases. The CDR3 covers 16 residues. CDR1 is MNHNS and CDR2 is SASEGT in the germline V gene. Unmatched junction bases numbered 10, after V lost 4 bases and J lost 4 bases. CDR3 residues: CASSAYRDRELETQYF. The CDR3 DNA is TGTGCCAGCAGTGCATACCGGGACAGGGAGTTAGAGACCCAGTACTTC.

DNA for the CDR3: TGTGCCAGCAGCTTAACCGGGGAGCTGTTTTTT. Its protein is CASSLTGELFF. The chain links TRBV7-6 to TRBJ2-2; no clear D gene. V shed 2 bases and J shed 5 bases, with 0 bases lying between them. From germline, CDR1 is SGHVS and CDR2 FNYEAQ. This CDR3 has 11 residues.

CDR3 nucleotide sequence: TGTGCCAGCAAGGGACTAGCGGAATACGAGCAGTACTTC. Translated: CASKGLAEYEQYF. This chain links TRBV7-2 with TRBJ2-7, with 11 bases identical to TRBD2. This CDR3 has 13 residues. Germline-derived CDR1 and CDR2 are SGHTA and FQGNSA. Trimming cost V 7 bases and J 4 bases; bases outside gene matches: 3.

J is TRBJ2-7 and V is TRBV28; the match to TRBD1 covers 10 bases. This CDR3 has 17 amino acids. CDR1 and CDR2 from the germline V gene are MDHEN and SYDVKM. V shed 4 bases, J shed 3 bases, and the junction held 12 bases outside the gene matches. CDR3 sequence: CASSSQGQWDRGYEQYF. For the CDR3, the DNA is TGTGCCAGCAGTTCACAAGGCCAGTGGGACAGGGGCTACGAGCAGTACTTC.

The V and J genes are TRBV5-1 and TRBJ2-6; D is possibly TRBD1 or TRBD2 (6 bases each). V was clipped by 5 bases and J by 1 base, with 16 bases between them. The length of the CDR3 is 17 residues. Germline CDR1 and CDR2: SGHRS and YFSETQ. The CDR3 coding sequence is TGCGCCAGCAGGGGGGGCCTAGTAGGTTCTGGGGCCAACGTCCTGACTTTC. Encoded protein: CASRGGLVGSGANVLTF.

J is TRBJ2-2 and V is TRBV4-1; D perhaps matches TRBD2 (6 bases). The V gene's germline CDR1 is MGHRA and CDR2 YSYEKL. V shed 4 bases and J shed 6 bases, with 12 bases lying between them. CDR3 length: 14 amino acids. CDR3 sequence: CASSPFGGPGELFF. The CDR3, as DNA: TGCGCCAGCAGCCCCTTCGGGGGTCCCGGGGAGCTGTTTTTT.

This clone appeared once. The rearrangement uses TRBV5-6 and TRBJ1-2; D gene uncertain. From germline, CDR1 is SGHDT and CDR2 YYEEEE. V dropped 0 bases and J dropped 3 bases, with 9 bases sitting between them. This CDR3 is 14 amino acids long. The CDR3 region has the DNA TGTGCCAGCAGCTTGGACGGACCTCACTATGGCTACACCTTC. It encodes CASSLDGPHYGYTF.

The chain joins TRBV10-2 to TRBJ2-1; maybe TRBD2 (5 bases). The V gene's germline CDR1 is WSHSY and CDR2 SAAADI. Between the trimmed V and J ends, which lost 3 bases and 3 bases, there was a span of 18 bases. The CDR3 runs 17 residues. As DNA, the CDR3 is TGCGCCAGCAGTGAAAACCCCTGGGCGGGCCTCTACAATGAGCAGTTCTTC. Protein sequence: CASSENPWAGLYNEQFF.

The V gene is TRBV9, the J gene TRBJ2-2, with D possibly being TRBD2 (5 bases). Trimming removed 4 bases from V and 5 bases from J, with 12 bases in between. Germline V gives CDR1 SGDLS, CDR2 YYNGEE. The CDR3 is made up of 14 amino acids. CDR3 region: CASSPDSGTGELFF. CDR3 coding DNA: TGTGCCAGCAGCCCCGATTCGGGGACCGGGGAGCTGTTTTTT.

The J gene is TRBJ2-1, the V gene TRBV28; 10 bases are a match to TRBD2. The CDR3 length is 14 residues. V shed 5 bases, J shed 9 bases, and the junction held 7 bases outside the gene matches. Germline CDR1 is MDHEN and CDR2 is SYDVKM. DNA of the CDR3: TGTGCCAGCAGTACCCTAGCGGGAGTAGGTGAGCAGTTCTTC. Its protein is CASSTLAGVGEQFF.

This clone came up a few times. The chain combines TRBV4-1 with TRBJ1-4; no definite D call. Looked up from germline, CDR1 is MGHRA and CDR2 is YSYEKL. CDR3 length: 16 residues. Trimming left V 3 bases short and J 0 bases short, with 11 bases between. The CDR3 region is CASSHDEAATNEKLFF. In DNA, the CDR3 is TGCGCCAGCAGCCATGATGAGGCCGCAACTAATGAAAAACTGTTTTTT.

The chain recombines TRBV7-8 with TRBJ2-1, with 12 bases that match TRBD1. CDR1 and CDR2 (germline): SGHVS, FQNEAQ. V shed 2 bases, J shed 5 bases, and the junction held 13 bases outside the gene matches. This CDR3 is 19 amino acids long. This CDR3 is CASSLPGQGAGRPDNEQFF. The CDR3 coding sequence is TGTGCCAGCAGCTTACCGGGACAGGGGGCAGGAAGACCCGACAATGAGCAGTTCTTC.

This clone has just a few counts. This chain links TRBV7-9 with TRBJ1-3; D is uncertain. V was clipped by 2 bases and J by 0 bases, with 5 bases between them. CDR3 length equals 14 residues. Looked up from germline, CDR1 is SEHNR and CDR2 is FQNEAQ (reference sequence). CDR3 sequence reads: CASSLSHSGNTIYF. In nucleotides, the CDR3 is TGTGCCAGCAGCTTATCGCACTCTGGAAACACCATATATTTT.

This chain links TRBV5-6 with TRBJ1-2, with no clear D. Germline-derived CDR1 and CDR2 are SGHDT and YYEEEE. The length of the CDR3 is 14 residues. V dropped 4 bases and J dropped 5 bases, with 15 bases sitting between them. The CDR3 region has the DNA TGTGCCAGCAGCACCCTTAGGGCGAGGTATGGCTACACCTTC. This gives the protein CASSTLRARYGYTF.

The chain couples TRBV5-5 to TRBJ1-5; no definite D call. V lost 6 bases, J lost 0 bases, and 13 bases lay in between. CDR3 size: 15 residues. The germline gives CDR1 SGHKS, CDR2 YYEKEE (reference sequence). CDR3 amino acids: CASNSDTDSNQPQHF. The CDR3 coding sequence is TGTGCCAGCAACTCCGATACAGATAGCAATCAGCCCCAGCATTTT.

The chain employs TRBV4-1 and TRBJ2-2; 8 nucleotides line up with TRBD2. V lost 6 bases, J lost 0 bases, and 6 bases stayed unmatched. CDR3 length: 16 amino acids. The germline CDR1 and CDR2 sequences are MGHRA and YSYEKL. CDR3 region: CASRSTGGTNTGELFF. The CDR3 DNA is TGCGCCAGCAGATCTACGGGAGGGACGAACACCGGGGAGCTGTTTTTT.

This clone was observed once. V usage is TRBV11-3 and J usage is TRBJ2-4, with 9 bases lining up with TRBD1. The CDR3 runs to 15 residues. Per germline, CDR1 SGHNT and CDR2 YENEEA. Germline trimming cut 5 bases from V and 8 bases from J; bases unmatched to any gene: 10. The CDR3 sequence: CASSLTGTGTDIQYF. The CDR3 DNA sequence: TGTGCCAGCAGCCTTACCGGGACAGGGACCGACATTCAGTACTTC.

The DNA of the CDR3 is TGTGCCAGCAGCTCCTTGTCAGATACGCAGTATTTT. This encodes CASSSLSDTQYF. The chain has TRBV13 and TRBJ2-3; D call uncertain. V was clipped by 4 bases and J by 4 bases, with 6 bases between them. CDR3 size: 12 residues. Looked up from germline, CDR1 is PRHDT and CDR2 is FYEKMQ (reference sequence).

The rearrangement uses TRBV28 and TRBJ1-5; TRBD1 matches at 12 bases. V trimming: 3 bases; J trimming: 5 bases; junction bases outside the gene matches: 2. The CDR3 has 15 residues. The germline gives CDR1 MDHEN, CDR2 SYDVKM. In nucleotides, the CDR3 is TGTGCCAGCAGTTTTGGGACAGGGGGCTATCAGCCCCAGCATTTT. Its translation: CASSFGTGGYQPQHF.

The rearrangement joins TRBV4-2 to TRBJ2-3, with D possibly TRBD2 on 5 matching bases. Germline V lookup: CDR1 LGHNA, CDR2 YNFKEQ. CDR3 length equals 13 residues. The germline V and J ends were trimmed by 1 base and 4 bases, with 6 bases remaining between them. CDR3 region: CASSQVRADTQYF. The CDR3 bases are TGTGCCAGCAGCCAAGTGCGGGCAGATACGCAGTATTTT.

This chain links TRBV7-6 with TRBJ2-2; D possibly corresponds to TRBD1 (5 bases). Germline V CDR1 and CDR2: SGHVS, FNYEAQ. The CDR3 has 13 amino acids. V was pared by 6 bases and J by 3 bases, with 8 bases between. The CDR3 DNA reads as TGTGCCAGCAGGGGGCTAGACACCGGGGAGCTGTTTTTT. It translates to CASRGLDTGELFF.

This clone was counted only a few times. This sequence joins TRBV5-1 and TRBJ1-5; tentative D call: TRBD1 (6 bases). V was cut by 3 bases and J by 6 bases, with 10 bases left in between. This CDR3 spans 13 amino acids. Germline V lookup: CDR1 SGHRS, CDR2 YFSETQ. Here the CDR3 reads CASSSRGGQPQHF. The CDR3 nucleotides read TGCGCCAGCAGCTCCAGGGGAGGTCAGCCCCAGCATTTT.

The chain couples TRBV7-9 to TRBJ2-1, with D perhaps matching TRBD1 (6 bases). CDR3 size: 12 residues. V lost 5 bases and J lost 10, with 12 bases in between. Germline V gene lookup returns CDR1 SEHNR and CDR2 FQNEAQ (reference sequence). In DNA, the CDR3 is TGTGCCAGCAGCCGGCCGGGACAAGAGCAGTTCTTC. Residues: CASSRPGQEQFF. Looking up the rest from reference TRBV7-9 and TRBJ2-1 gives the full variable domain: DTGVSQNPRHKITKRGQNVTFRCDPISEHNRLYWYRQTLGQGPEFLTYFQNEAQLEKSRLLSDRFSAERPKGSFSTLEIQRTEQGDSAMYLCASSRPGQEQFFGPGTRLTVL.